Presented here are 29 T cell receptor beta chains from one specimen sequenced in a study of T cells in Graves' hyperthyroidism and ophthalmopathy. RNA transcripts gave rise to amplified TCR beta CDR3 regions. Initially, a first-round RT-PCR of the TCR CDR3 employed the HTBI primer set. MiXCR was run by TCRdb on the multiplex PCR reads, yielding one entry per CDR3 protein. The sample yields around 450,000 distinct CDR3 sequences, approximately 14% seen once. Sequencing was performed on blood. The receptors derive from a woman aged 18-29 years with Graves' hyperthyroidism.

This clonotype was counted many times. This rearrangement joins TRBV6-1 to TRBJ2-7; TRBD1 matches at 11 bases. CDR1 and CDR2 (germline): MNHNS, SASEGT. V was clipped by 6 bases and J by 5 bases; unmatched bases: 6. The CDR3 length is 14 residues. The CDR3 here is CASRRTGGGDEQYF. CDR3 coding DNA: TGTGCCAGCAGGCGGACAGGGGGCGGGGACGAGCAGTACTTC.

This clonotype has at least ten counts. The chain uses TRBV6-2 or TRBV6-3 and TRBJ1-6; 10 nucleotides match TRBD1. This CDR3 has 13 residues. Germline V lookup: CDR1 MNHEY, CDR2 SVGEGT. The junction had 4 bases not matched to a gene; V was cut back by 10 bases and J by 7 bases. Here the CDR3 reads CATRDRGNSPLHF. As DNA, the CDR3 is TGTGCCACCAGGGACAGGGGAAATTCACCCCTCCACTTT.

This clonotype appeared once. V and J are TRBV5-1 and TRBJ2-3, with D tentatively TRBD1 (5 bases). Germline V CDR1 and CDR2: SGHRS, YFSETQ. CDR3 length: 16 amino acids. The germline V and J ends were trimmed by 1 base and 1 base, with 13 bases remaining between them. As DNA, the CDR3 is TGCGCCAGCAGCTTGATGGGGCACTCCGGCACAGATACGCAGTATTTT. Translated, it gives CASSLMGHSGTDTQYF.

This clonotype was seen ten or more times. The V gene is TRBV3-1, the J gene TRBJ2-5; 11 bases agree with TRBD1. Germline CDR1 reads LGHDT; CDR2 reads YNNKEL (reference sequence). CDR3 size: 16 residues. V was clipped by 4 bases and J by 2 bases; unmatched bases: 6. CDR3 sequence (DNA): TGTGCCAGCAGCCTTCCACGGGACAGGGGGCAAGAGACCCAGTACTTC. This gives the protein CASSLPRDRGQETQYF.

This clonotype has ten or more counts. V and J are TRBV30 and TRBJ2-7; unclear D gene. The CDR3 covers 14 residues. CDR1 and CDR2 from the germline V gene are GTSNPN and SVGIG (reference sequence). With 4 bases removed from V and 0 bases from J, the gap between germline ends came to 13 bases. The CDR3 region is CAWKGEPSSYEQYF. The CDR3 region has the DNA TGTGCCTGGAAGGGTGAGCCTAGCTCCTACGAGCAGTACTTC.

The chain links TRBV6-2 or TRBV6-3 to TRBJ1-1; no clear D gene. CDR3 length equals 14 residues. The V end lost 1 base, the J end lost 0 bases, and 6 bases lay between the germline ends. The germline V gene has CDR1 MNHEY and CDR2 SVGEGT. CDR3: CASSYFQLNTEAFF. DNA of the CDR3: TGTGCCAGCAGTTACTTTCAGCTGAACACTGAAGCTTTCTTT.

This clonotype has at least ten counts. CDR3 sequence reads: CASSPPTDPNLPYEQYF. In DNA form, the CDR3 reads TGTGCCAGCTCACCACCGACGGACCCCAACCTTCCATACGAGCAGTACTTC. The rearrangement joins TRBV18 to TRBJ2-7, with D uncertain. CDR3 length: 17 residues. V was pared by 0 bases and J by 4 bases, with 19 bases between. Germline CDR1 KGHSH, CDR2 LQKENI. Using reference TRBV18 and TRBJ2-7 for the parts outside the CDR3, the full variable domain is NAGVMQNPRHLVRRRGQEARLRCSPMKGHSHVYWYRQLPEEGLKFMVYLQKENIIDESGMPKERFSAEFPKEGPSILRIQQVVRGDSAAYFCASSPPTDPNLPYEQYFGPGTRLTVT.

A word on this clonotype: The germline gene is not matched at one end of the junction; a read error may be the cause. The chain joins TRBV9 to TRBJ2-7; 7 bases align to TRBD1. Germline loops: CDR1 SGDLS, CDR2 YYNGEE. CDR3 size: 15 residues. CDR3 in amino acids: CANSVGPTGPYEQYF. The CDR3 DNA reads as TGTGCCAACAGCGTAGGGCCGACAGGGCCCTACGAGCAGTACTTC.

This clonotype has only a few counts. The CDR3 DNA reads TGTGCCAGCAGCCAAGGAGGGGGCGGGGCCAACGTCCTGACTTTC. Translating gives CASSQGGGGANVLTF. V usage is TRBV3-1 and J usage is TRBJ2-6, with 7 bases aligning to TRBD1. In germline, CDR1 is LGHDT, CDR2 YNNKEL (reference sequence). Unmatched junction bases numbered 1, after V lost 1 base and J lost 4 bases. The CDR3 length is 15 residues.

This clonotype was detected many times. The rearrangement uses TRBV20-1 and TRBJ2-3; D remains ambiguous. Germline assignment: CDR1 DFQATT and CDR2 SNEGSKA (reference sequence). CDR3 length equals 23 residues. The ends were cut back, 3 bases at V and 6 bases at J, with 43 bases in the middle. The CDR3, as DNA: TGCAGTGCTAGCTGGGATTCCACCTTAGCCGGAGCCGGGTCGGGTTCTTTCATTGATACGCAGTATTTT. Amino acid sequence: CSASWDSTLAGAGSGSFIDTQYF.

V gene TRBV30 combines with J gene TRBJ1-4; 8 bases agree with TRBD1. Germline trimming cut 2 bases from V and 11 bases from J; bases unmatched to any gene: 10. Germline CDR1 is GTSNPN and CDR2 is SVGIG (reference sequence). The CDR3 consists of 14 residues. The CDR3 spells CAWSPGQGREKLFF. CDR3 sequence (DNA): TGTGCCTGGAGTCCCGGACAGGGAAGGGAGAAACTGTTTTTT.

This chain uses TRBV3-1 with TRBJ2-3; TRBD2 aligns across 7 bases. V gave up 0 bases and J gave up 3 bases; unmatched junction bases: 9. There are 17 residues in the CDR3. Germline-derived CDR1 and CDR2 are LGHDT and YNNKEL (reference sequence). CDR3: CASSQEGRGRETDTQYF. The CDR3 DNA is TGTGCCAGCAGCCAAGAAGGTCGAGGGCGGGAGACAGATACGCAGTATTTT.

This clonotype has more than one count but fewer than ten. The rearrangement uses TRBV4-2 and TRBJ2-3; 7 nucleotides match TRBD1. V trimming: 1 base; J trimming: 3 bases; junction bases outside the gene matches: 1. Germline-derived CDR1 and CDR2 are LGHNA and YNFKEQ. The CDR3 covers 14 residues. CDR3 in amino acids: CASSQGTGTDTQYF. The CDR3 DNA sequence: TGTGCCAGCAGCCAAGGGACAGGTACAGATACGCAGTATTTT.

This clonotype appeared a single time. This sequence joins TRBV20-1 and TRBJ2-5; D is unclear. CDR3 length: 10 amino acids. The V and J ends lost 3 bases and 5 bases respectively, with 4 bases between them. Germline V gene data show CDR1 as DFQATT and CDR2 as SNEGSKA (reference sequence). The CDR3 sequence is CSASAETQYF. Written as DNA, the CDR3 is TGCAGTGCTAGCGCGGAGACCCAGTACTTC.

This clonotype was seen repeatedly, ten times or more. The V gene is TRBV9, the J gene TRBJ2-3, with a possible D match to TRBD2 (5 bases). V lost 0 bases and J lost 5, with 10 bases in between. The CDR3 is made up of 14 amino acids. CDR1 is SGDLS and CDR2 is YYNGEE in the germline V gene. The CDR3 sequence: CASSVVYRGDTQYF. CDR3 nucleotides: TGTGCCAGCAGCGTAGTCTATCGGGGAGATACGCAGTATTTT.

The chain links TRBV25-1 to TRBJ1-5; D is perhaps TRBD1 (6 bases). Germline V lookup: CDR1 MGHDK, CDR2 SYGVNS. This CDR3 spans 14 amino acids. The V gene lost 1 base and the J gene lost 7 bases, with 11 bases spanning the gap. The CDR3: CASSESRGVQPQHF. CDR3 coding DNA: TGTGCCAGCAGTGAATCCAGGGGTGTACAGCCCCAGCATTTT.

This clonotype was seen repeatedly, ten times or more. This chain uses TRBV7-3 with TRBJ2-2; tentative D call: TRBD2 (5 bases). The CDR3 length is 16 residues. Germline V gene lookup returns CDR1 SGHTA and CDR2 FQGTGA. Trimming shortened V by 2 bases and J by 5 bases, and 15 bases separated the two germline ends. The CDR3 nucleotides read TGTGCCAGCAGCTTAGTGCCTAGCCATCAAACCGGGGAGCTGTTTTTT. As protein: CASSLVPSHQTGELFF.

This clonotype was detected many times. The chain has TRBV3-1 and TRBJ2-2; D may be TRBD2 (6 bases). This CDR3 is built from 15 residues. Deletions cut 1 base from V and 5 bases from J, with 11 bases between. The germline V gene encodes CDR1 LGHDT and CDR2 YNNKEL (reference sequence). The CDR3 is CASSQGDFTTGELFF. CDR3 DNA: TGTGCCAGCAGCCAAGGGGACTTCACAACCGGGGAGCTGTTTTTT.

The CDR3 sequence is CASSLGAGGSYGYTF. The CDR3 DNA is TGTGCCAGCAGTTTAGGGGCAGGGGGCAGCTATGGCTACACCTTC. The chain recombines TRBV12-3 or TRBV12-4 with TRBJ1-2; 8 nucleotides align to TRBD1. This CDR3 contains 15 residues. Trimming cost V 1 base and J 4 bases; bases outside gene matches: 5.

This clonotype was detected ten times or more. This chain links TRBV2 with TRBJ2-1; 7 bases align to TRBD2. Germline V gives CDR1 SNHLY, CDR2 FYNNEI. V lost 4 bases and J lost 7; bases outside the gene matches: 7. The CDR3 is made up of 14 amino acids. CDR3 sequence: CASSGTGGLNEQFF. The DNA of the CDR3 is TGTGCCAGCAGTGGTACGGGAGGACTAAATGAGCAGTTCTTC. Filled out from reference TRBV2 and TRBJ2-1, the complete variable domain reads EPEVTQTPSHQVTQMGQEVILRCVPISNHLYFYWYRQILGQKVEFLVSFYNNEISEKSEIFDDQFSVERPDGSNFTLKIRSTKLEDSAMYFCASSGTGGLNEQFFGPGTRLTVL.

This clonotype occurred many times. The chain couples TRBV6-1 to TRBJ1-2; D gene uncertain. Trimming took off 5 bases at V and 1 base at J, with 14 bases between the two ends. This CDR3 is built from 15 residues. CDR1 and CDR2 from the germline V gene are MNHNS and SASEGT. In nucleotides, the CDR3 is TGTGCCAGCAGTACCCGGGAGAAGGGTAACTATGGCTACACCTTC. Its protein is CASSTREKGNYGYTF.

The chain is built from TRBV12-3 or TRBV12-4 and TRBJ2-7; tentatively, D is TRBD1 (6 bases). The CDR3 length is 14 residues. Deletions cut 4 bases from V and 5 bases from J, with 15 bases between. CDR3 coding DNA: TGTGCCAGCAGTTCCACTCAACAGGGAAACGAGCAGTACTTC. Translated: CASSSTQQGNEQYF.

As regards this clonotype: It is likely a read error, because the conserved phenylalanine at the end of the CDR3 is missing. The chain joins TRBV20-1 to TRBJ2-1; 10 nucleotides match TRBD2. Germline CDR1 reads DFQATT; CDR2 reads SNEGSKA (reference sequence). The V and J ends lost 3 bases and 1 base, in that order; junction bases with no gene match: 9. This CDR3 is 17 amino acids long. The CDR3 nucleotides are TGCAGTGCTAGTTATCGGACTAGCGGACTATCCTACAATGAGCAGTTCCTC. It specifies CSASYRTSGLSYNEQFL.

This clonotype was seen at least ten times. This rearrangement joins TRBV20-1 to TRBJ2-5; TRBD2 is a possible D gene (6 bases). This CDR3 is built from 16 residues. CDR1 and CDR2 (germline): DFQATT, SNEGSKA (reference sequence). Between the trimmed V and J ends, which lost 0 bases and 4 bases, there was a span of 18 bases. Written as DNA, the CDR3 is TGCAGTGCTAGAGAAGAAGGGACGGGAGTAGCAGAGACCCAGTACTTC. This encodes CSAREEGTGVAETQYF.

In this sample, this clonotype turned up a few times. This rearrangement joins TRBV5-4 to TRBJ2-1, with TRBD2 identical over 12 bases. J gave up 11 bases and V 3 bases, and 9 bases lay outside the gene matches. Germline CDR1 is SGHNT and CDR2 is YYREEE (reference sequence). This CDR3 region has 15 residues. The CDR3 protein is CASSSVASGGAQQFF. The CDR3 nucleotides read TGTGCCAGCAGCTCGGTGGCTAGCGGGGGGGCCCAGCAGTTCTTC.

This clonotype was counted ten times or more. The genes are TRBV5-1 and TRBJ2-7; weak D call: TRBD1 (7 bases). CDR1 is SGHRS, CDR2 YFSETQ, per germline. CDR3 size: 16 residues. Trimming left V 0 bases short and J 2 bases short, with 15 bases between. In DNA, the CDR3 is TGCGCCAGCAGCTTGGAGTTCGGGGGACAGACCTACGAGCAGTACTTC. Protein: CASSLEFGGQTYEQYF.

This clonotype was seen only once. An end of the junction does not agree with germline; a read error may underlie this. The chain combines TRBV7-7 with TRBJ1-4; D might be TRBD1 (5 bases). The CDR3 covers 15 residues. Germline CDR1 and CDR2: SSHAT and FNYEAQ (reference sequence). This CDR3 is CASSLSTGGNEKLFF. In nucleotides, the CDR3 is TGTGCTAGCAGCTTAAGTACAGGAGGGAATGAAAAACTGTTTTTT.

There are many counts of this clonotype. The V and J genes are TRBV6-5 and TRBJ2-5; 12 bases map to TRBD2. Germline lookup yields CDR1 MNHEY and CDR2 SVGAGI. Trimming cost V 2 bases and J 3 bases; bases outside gene matches: 4. CDR3 length: 16 residues. CDR3 sequence reads: CASSYGASGGEETQYF. The CDR3 DNA reads as TGTGCCAGCAGTTACGGTGCTAGCGGGGGGGAAGAGACCCAGTACTTC.

This clonotype came up many times. This rearrangement joins TRBV18 to TRBJ1-6; no definite D call. CDR3 size: 17 residues. Germline values: CDR1 KGHSH, CDR2 LQKENI. V was shortened by 0 bases and J by 6 bases, with 15 bases between the two germline ends. The CDR3 spells CASSPPPVGLTNSPLHF. The CDR3 DNA follows: TGTGCCAGCTCACCACCTCCCGTGGGTCTAACTAATTCACCCCTCCACTTT.